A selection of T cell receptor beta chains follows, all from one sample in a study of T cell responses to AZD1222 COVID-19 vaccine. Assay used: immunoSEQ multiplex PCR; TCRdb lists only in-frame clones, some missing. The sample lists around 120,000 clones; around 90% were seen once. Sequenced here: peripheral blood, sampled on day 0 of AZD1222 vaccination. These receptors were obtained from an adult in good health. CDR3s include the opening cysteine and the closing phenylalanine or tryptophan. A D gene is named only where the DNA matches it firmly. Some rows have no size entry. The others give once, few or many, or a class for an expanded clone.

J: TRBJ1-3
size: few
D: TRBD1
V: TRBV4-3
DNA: TGCGCCAGCAGCCGGGACAGGAGCTCTGGAAACACCATATATTTT
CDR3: CASSRDRSSGNTIYF

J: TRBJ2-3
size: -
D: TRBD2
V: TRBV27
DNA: TGTGCCAGCAGTTTATATACCAGCGGGAGTGGCACAGATACGCAGTATTTT
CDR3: CASSLYTSGSGTDTQYF

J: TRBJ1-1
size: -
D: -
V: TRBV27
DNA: TGTGCCAGCAGTTTACAGGCAGGAGACACTGAAGCTTTCTTT
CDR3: CASSLQAGDTEAFF

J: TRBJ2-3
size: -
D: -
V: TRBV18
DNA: TGTGCCAGCTCAGCAACATCCACAGATACGCAGTATTTT
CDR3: CASSATSTDTQYF

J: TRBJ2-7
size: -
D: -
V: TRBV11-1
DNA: TGTGCCAGCAGCTTCTCAGGCGTCTCCTACGAGCAGTACTTC
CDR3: CASSFSGVSYEQYF

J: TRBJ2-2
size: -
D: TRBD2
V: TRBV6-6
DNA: TGTGCCAGCAGTCCTCCTCCTCTAGCGGGAGTCGCCGGGGAGCTGTTTTTT
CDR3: CASSPPPLAGVAGELFF

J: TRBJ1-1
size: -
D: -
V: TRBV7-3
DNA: TGTGCCAGCAGCTTAATGGGGACCGGTAACACTGAAGCTTTCTTT
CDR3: CASSLMGTGNTEAFF

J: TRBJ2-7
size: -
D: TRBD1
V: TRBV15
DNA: TGTGCCACCAGCAGGAGGGGACAGAGCTACGAGCAGTACTTC
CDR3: CATSRRGQSYEQYF

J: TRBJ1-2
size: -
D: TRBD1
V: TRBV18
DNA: TGTGCCAGCTCACCGTTCCCGCCTGGGACAGGAACCGATGGCTACACCTTC
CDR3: CASSPFPPGTGTDGYTF

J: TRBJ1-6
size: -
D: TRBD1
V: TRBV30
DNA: TGTGCCTGGAGTAGGAGGGGGCTAAATAATTCACCCCTCCACTTT
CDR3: CAWSRRGLNNSPLHF

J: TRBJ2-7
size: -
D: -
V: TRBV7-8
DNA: TGTGCCAGCAGCAACCCGGGGCCCTCCTACGAGCAGTACTTC
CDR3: CASSNPGPSYEQYF

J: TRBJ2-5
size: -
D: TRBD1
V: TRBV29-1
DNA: TGCAGCGTTGGGACAGGGGGCGGCCAAGAGACCCAGTACTTC
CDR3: CSVGTGGGQETQYF

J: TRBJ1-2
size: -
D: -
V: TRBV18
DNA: TGTGCCAGCTCACCGAACAGGGAAGGCTACACCTTC
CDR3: CASSPNREGYTF

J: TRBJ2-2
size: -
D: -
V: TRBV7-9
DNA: TGTGCCAGCAGCCGGAACACCGGGGAGCTGTTTTTT
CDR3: CASSRNTGELFF

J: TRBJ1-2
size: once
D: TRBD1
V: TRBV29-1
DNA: TGCAGCGTTGTCGGACAGGGATCCTATGGCTACACCTTC
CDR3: CSVVGQGSYGYTF

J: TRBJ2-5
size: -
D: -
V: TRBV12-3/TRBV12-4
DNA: TGTGCCAGCAGTTGGCGGGGAGAGACCCAGTACTTC
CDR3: CASSWRGETQYF

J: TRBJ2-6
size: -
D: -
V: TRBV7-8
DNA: TGTGCCAGCAGCTTATCGGAGGATCCTGGGGCCAACGTCCTGACTTTC
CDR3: CASSLSEDPGANVLTF

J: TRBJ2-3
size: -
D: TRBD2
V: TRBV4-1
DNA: TGCGCCAGCAGCCAAGAGTCTTTCGGGGGGGCTAGCGCCTTCACAGATACGCAGTATTTT
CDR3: CASSQESFGGASAFTDTQYF

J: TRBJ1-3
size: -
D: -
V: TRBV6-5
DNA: TGTGCCAGCAGTTTGTCGGGGCTCTTGGCTGGAAACACCATATATTTT
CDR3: CASSLSGLLAGNTIYF

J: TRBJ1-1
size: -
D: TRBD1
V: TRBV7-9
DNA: TGTGCCAGCAGCCGCCGGGACAGGGTTGCTTTCTTT
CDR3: CASSRRDRVAFF

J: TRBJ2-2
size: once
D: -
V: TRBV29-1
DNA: TGCAGCGTTGGAGATACAGGCTACGGGAACACCGGGGAGCTGTTTTTT
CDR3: CSVGDTGYGNTGELFF

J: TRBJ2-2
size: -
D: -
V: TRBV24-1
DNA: TGTGCCACCAGTGGGGGCCCTTTCTCGAACACCGGGGAGCTGTTTTTT
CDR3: CATSGGPFSNTGELFF

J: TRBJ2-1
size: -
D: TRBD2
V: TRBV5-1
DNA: TGCGCCAGCAGCTTGGGACTAGCGGGGAGTGAGCAGTTCTTC
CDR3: CASSLGLAGSEQFF

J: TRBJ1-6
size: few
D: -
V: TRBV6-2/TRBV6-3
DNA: TGTGCCAGCAGCGGAACCAGGGGTAATTCACCCCTCCACTTT
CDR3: CASSGTRGNSPLHF

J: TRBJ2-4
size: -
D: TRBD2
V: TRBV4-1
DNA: TGCGCCAGCAGCCAAGAGGCACTAGCGGAAGACATTCAGTACTTC
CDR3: CASSQEALAEDIQYF

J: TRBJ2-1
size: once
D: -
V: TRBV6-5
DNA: TGTGCCAGCACCCGACAGGGAGGTGAGCAGTTCTTC
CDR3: CASTRQGGEQFF

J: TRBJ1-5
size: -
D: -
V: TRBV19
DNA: TGTGCCAGTAGTGCCCAGGGTCCTCAGCCCCAGCATTTT
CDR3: CASSAQGPQPQHF